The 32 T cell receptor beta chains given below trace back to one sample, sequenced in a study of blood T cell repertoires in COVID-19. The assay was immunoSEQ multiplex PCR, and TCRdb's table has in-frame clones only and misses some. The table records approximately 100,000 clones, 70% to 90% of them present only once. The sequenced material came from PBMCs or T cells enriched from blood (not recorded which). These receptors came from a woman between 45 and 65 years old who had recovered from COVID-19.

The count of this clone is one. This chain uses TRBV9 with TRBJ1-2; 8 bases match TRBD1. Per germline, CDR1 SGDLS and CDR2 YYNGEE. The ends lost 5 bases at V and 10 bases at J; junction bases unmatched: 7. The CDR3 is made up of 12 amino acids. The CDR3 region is CASSSSGGLYTF. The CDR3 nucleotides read TGTGCCAGCAGTTCGTCAGGGGGCCTCTACACCTTC.

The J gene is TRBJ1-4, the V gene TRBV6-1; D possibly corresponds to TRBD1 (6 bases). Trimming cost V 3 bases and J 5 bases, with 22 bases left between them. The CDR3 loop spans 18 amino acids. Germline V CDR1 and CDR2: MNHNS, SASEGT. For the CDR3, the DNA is TGTGCCAGCAGTGACGTGTCCAGGGGAGCCCGGAGAAATGAAAAACTGTTTTTT. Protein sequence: CASSDVSRGARRNEKLFF.

CDR3 sequence (DNA): TGTGCCAGTAGTATCGGTCTTCAGGGTACCGGGGAGCTGTTTTTT. Its translation: CASSIGLQGTGELFF. The chain combines TRBV19 with TRBJ2-2; D possibly corresponds to TRBD1 (5 bases). The CDR3 contains 15 residues. V lost 3 bases, J lost 5 bases, and 13 bases lay in between. The V gene's germline CDR1 is LNHDA and CDR2 SQIVND (reference sequence).

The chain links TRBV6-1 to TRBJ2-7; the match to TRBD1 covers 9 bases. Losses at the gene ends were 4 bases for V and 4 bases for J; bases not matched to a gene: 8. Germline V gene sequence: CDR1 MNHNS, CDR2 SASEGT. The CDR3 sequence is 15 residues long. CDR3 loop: CASSVAGTGSYEQYF. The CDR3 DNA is TGTGCCAGCAGTGTAGCCGGGACAGGGTCTTACGAGCAGTACTTC.

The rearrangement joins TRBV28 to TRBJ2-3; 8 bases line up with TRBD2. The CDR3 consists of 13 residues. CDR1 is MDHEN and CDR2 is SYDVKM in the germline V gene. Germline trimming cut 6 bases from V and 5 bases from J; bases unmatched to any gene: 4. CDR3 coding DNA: TGTGCCAGCAGCGGGAGGGCCAAAGATACGCAGTATTTT. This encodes CASSGRAKDTQYF.

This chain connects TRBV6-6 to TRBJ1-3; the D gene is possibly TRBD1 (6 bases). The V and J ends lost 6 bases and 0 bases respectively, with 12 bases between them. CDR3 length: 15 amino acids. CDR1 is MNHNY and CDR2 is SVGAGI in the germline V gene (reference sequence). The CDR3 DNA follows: TGTGCCAGCAGCACTGGACAGTTCTCTGGAAACACCATATATTTT. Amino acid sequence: CASSTGQFSGNTIYF.

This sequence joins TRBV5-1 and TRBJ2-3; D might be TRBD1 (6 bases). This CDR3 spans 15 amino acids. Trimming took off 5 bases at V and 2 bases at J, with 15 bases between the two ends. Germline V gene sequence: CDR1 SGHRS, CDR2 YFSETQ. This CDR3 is CASSSGQSITDTQYF. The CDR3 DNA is TGCGCCAGCAGTTCAGGACAGAGCATCACAGATACGCAGTATTTT.

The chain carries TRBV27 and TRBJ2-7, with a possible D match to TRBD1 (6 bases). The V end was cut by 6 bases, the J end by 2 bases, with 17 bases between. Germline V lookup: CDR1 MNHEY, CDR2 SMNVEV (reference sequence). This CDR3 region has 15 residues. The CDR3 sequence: CASRRGTSGTYEQYF. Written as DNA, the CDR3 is TGTGCCAGCAGGCGTGGGACATCGGGGACCTACGAGCAGTACTTC.

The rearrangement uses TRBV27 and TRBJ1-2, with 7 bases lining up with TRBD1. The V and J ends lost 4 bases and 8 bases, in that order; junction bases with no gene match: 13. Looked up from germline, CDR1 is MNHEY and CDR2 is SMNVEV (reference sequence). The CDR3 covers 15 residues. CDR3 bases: TGTGCCAGCAGTTCGGTATACTCGACAGGGCGCGGCTACACCTTC. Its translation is CASSSVYSTGRGYTF.

For the CDR3, the DNA is TGTGCCAGCAGCCAAGATCTAGCGGGAGGTCCCGGCTACGAGCAGTACTTC. The encoded protein is CASSQDLAGGPGYEQYF. This sequence joins TRBV4-2 and TRBJ2-7; 11 bases fit TRBD2. CDR1 is LGHNA and CDR2 is YNFKEQ in the germline V gene. V trimming: 0 bases; J trimming: 3 bases; junction bases outside the gene matches: 7. The CDR3 runs 17 residues.

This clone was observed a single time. The CDR3 DNA reads TGTGCCAGCAGCGCGGCAGGGACTCCAAACAATGAGCAGTTCTTC. Translated, it gives CASSAAGTPNNEQFF. The chain couples TRBV9 to TRBJ2-1; a possible D gene is TRBD2 (6 bases). The germline V gene has CDR1 SGDLS and CDR2 YYNGEE. Trimming cost V 3 bases and J 5 bases, with 15 bases left between them. The CDR3 runs to 15 residues.

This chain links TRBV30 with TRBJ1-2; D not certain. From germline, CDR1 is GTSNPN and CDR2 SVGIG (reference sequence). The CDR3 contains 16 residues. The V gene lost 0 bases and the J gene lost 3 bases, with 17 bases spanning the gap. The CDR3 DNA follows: TGTGCCTGGAGTGTACGTCAGGTTGGGAGGGACTATGGCTACACCTTC. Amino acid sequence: CAWSVRQVGRDYGYTF.

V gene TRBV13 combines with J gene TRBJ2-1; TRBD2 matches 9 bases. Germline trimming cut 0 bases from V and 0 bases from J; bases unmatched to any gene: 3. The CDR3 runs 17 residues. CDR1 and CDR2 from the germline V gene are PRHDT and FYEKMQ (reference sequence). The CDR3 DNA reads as TGTGCCAGCAGCTTAGGGCTAGCGGGGACCTCCTACAATGAGCAGTTCTTC. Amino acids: CASSLGLAGTSYNEQFF.

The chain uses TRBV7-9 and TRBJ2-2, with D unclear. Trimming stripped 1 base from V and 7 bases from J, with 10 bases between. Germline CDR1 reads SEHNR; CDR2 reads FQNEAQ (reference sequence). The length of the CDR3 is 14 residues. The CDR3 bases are TGTGCCAGCAGCTTAGGAGCGTTGGGCGGGGAGCTGTTTTTT. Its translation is CASSLGALGGELFF.

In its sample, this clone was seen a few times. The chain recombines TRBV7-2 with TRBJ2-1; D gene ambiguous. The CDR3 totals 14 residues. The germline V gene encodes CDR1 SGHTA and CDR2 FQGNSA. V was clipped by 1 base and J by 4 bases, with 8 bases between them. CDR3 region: CASSLGPRYNEQFF. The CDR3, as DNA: TGTGCCAGCAGCTTAGGGCCAAGATACAATGAGCAGTTCTTC. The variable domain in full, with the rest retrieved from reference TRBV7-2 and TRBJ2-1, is GAGVSQSPSNKVTEKGKDVELRCDPISGHTALYWYRQSLGQGLEFLIYFQGNSAPDKSGLPSDRFSAERTGGSVSTLTIQRTQQEDSAVYLCASSLGPRYNEQFFGPGTRLTVL.

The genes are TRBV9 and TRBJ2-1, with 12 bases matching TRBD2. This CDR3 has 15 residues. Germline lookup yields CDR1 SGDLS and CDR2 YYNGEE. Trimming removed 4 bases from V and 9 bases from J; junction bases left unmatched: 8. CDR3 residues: CASSFGTSGLGEQFF. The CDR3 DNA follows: TGTGCCAGCAGCTTTGGGACTAGCGGGCTCGGTGAGCAGTTCTTC.

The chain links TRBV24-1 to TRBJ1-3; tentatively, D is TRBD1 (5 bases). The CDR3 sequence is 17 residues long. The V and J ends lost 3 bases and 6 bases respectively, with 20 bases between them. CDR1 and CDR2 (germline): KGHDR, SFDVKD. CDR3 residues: CATSDPDSIGFLNTIYF. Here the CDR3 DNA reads TGTGCCACCAGTGATCCAGACAGTATAGGATTTTTAAACACCATATATTTT.

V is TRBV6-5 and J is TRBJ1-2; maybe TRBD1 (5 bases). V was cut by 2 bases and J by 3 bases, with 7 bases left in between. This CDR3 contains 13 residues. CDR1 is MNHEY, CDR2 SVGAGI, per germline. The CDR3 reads CASSYQGDYGYTF. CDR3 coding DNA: TGTGCCAGCAGTTACCAGGGCGACTATGGCTACACCTTC.

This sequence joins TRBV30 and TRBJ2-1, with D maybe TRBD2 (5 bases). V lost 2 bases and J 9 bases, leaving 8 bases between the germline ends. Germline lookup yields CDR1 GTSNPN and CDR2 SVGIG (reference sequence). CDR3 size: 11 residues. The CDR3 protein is CAWSRGIEQFF. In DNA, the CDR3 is TGTGCCTGGAGTCGAGGGATTGAGCAGTTCTTC.

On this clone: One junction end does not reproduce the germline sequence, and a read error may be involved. This chain's CDR3 is CAISRDRGNTGELFF. The CDR3 coding sequence is TGTGCCATCAGCCGGGACAGGGGGAACACCGGGGAGCTGTTTTTT. The chain is built from TRBV15 and TRBJ2-2, with TRBD1 identical over 10 bases. This CDR3 has 15 residues. CDR1 and CDR2 (germline): LNHNV, YYDKDF (reference sequence). Based on the CDR3 plus reference TRBV15 and TRBJ2-2, the full variable domain is DAMVIQNPRYQVTQFGKPVTLSCSQTLNHNVMYWYQQKSSQAPKLLFHYYDKDFNNEADTPDNFQSRRPNTSFCFLDIRSPGLGDTAMYLCAISRDRGNTGELFFGEGSRLTVL.

The CDR3 bases are TGTGCCAGCAGGGATAACAGGGGAGGACAGCCCCAGCATTTT. Its translation is CASRDNRGGQPQHF. The chain links TRBV4-2 to TRBJ1-5; TRBD1 matches at 7 bases. Per germline, CDR1 LGHNA and CDR2 YNFKEQ. The CDR3 length is 14 residues. The J segment lost 7 bases and the V segment lost 6 bases, leaving 9 bases of the junction unmatched.

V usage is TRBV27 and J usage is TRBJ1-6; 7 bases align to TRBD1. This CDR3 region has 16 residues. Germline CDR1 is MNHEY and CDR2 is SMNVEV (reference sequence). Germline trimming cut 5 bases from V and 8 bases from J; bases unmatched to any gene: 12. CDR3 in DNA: TGTGCCAGCAGTCTTTACCTGACAGGGTTTGATTCACCCCTCCACTTT. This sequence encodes CASSLYLTGFDSPLHF.

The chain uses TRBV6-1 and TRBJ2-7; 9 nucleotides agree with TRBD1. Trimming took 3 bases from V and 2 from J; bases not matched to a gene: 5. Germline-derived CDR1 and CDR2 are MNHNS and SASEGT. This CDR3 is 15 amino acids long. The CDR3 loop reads CASSDLRQGAYEQYF. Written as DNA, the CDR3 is TGTGCCAGCAGTGACCTACGACAGGGGGCCTACGAGCAGTACTTC.

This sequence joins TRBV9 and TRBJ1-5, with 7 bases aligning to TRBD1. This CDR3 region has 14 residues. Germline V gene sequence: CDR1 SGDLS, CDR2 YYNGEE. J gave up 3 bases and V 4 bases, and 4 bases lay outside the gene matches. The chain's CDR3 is CASSPQGDNQPQHF. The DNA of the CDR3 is TGTGCCAGCAGCCCCCAGGGGGACAATCAGCCCCAGCATTTT.

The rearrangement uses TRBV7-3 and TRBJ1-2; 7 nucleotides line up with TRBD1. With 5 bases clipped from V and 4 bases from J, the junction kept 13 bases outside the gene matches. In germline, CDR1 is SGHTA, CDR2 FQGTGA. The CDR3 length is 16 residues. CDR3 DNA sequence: TGTGCCAGCAGCCCCTCAGGGACAGCCTCGGGCTATGGCTACACCTTC. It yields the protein CASSPSGTASGYGYTF. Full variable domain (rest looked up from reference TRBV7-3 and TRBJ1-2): GAGVSQTPSNKVTEKGKYVELRCDPISGHTALYWYRQSLGQGPEFLIYFQGTGAADDSGLPNDRFFAVRPEGSVSTLKIQRTERGDSAVYLCASSPSGTASGYGYTFGSGTRLTVV.

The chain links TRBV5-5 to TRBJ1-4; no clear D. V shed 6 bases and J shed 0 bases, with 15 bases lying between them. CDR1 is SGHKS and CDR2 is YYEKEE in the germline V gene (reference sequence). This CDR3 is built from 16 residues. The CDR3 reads CASTYIPEATNEKLFF. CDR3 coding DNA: TGTGCCAGCACCTATATCCCGGAGGCAACTAATGAAAAACTGTTTTTT.

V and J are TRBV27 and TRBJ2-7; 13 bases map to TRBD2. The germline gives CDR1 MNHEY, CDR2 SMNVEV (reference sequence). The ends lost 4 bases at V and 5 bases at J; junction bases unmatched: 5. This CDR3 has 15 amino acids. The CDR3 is CASSSPTSGRHEQYF. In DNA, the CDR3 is TGTGCCAGCAGTTCGCCGACTAGCGGGAGGCACGAGCAGTACTTC.

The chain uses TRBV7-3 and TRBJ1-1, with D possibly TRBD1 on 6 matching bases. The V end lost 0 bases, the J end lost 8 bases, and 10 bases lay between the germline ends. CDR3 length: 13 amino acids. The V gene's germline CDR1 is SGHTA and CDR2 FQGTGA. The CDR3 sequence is CASSLTQGTEAFF. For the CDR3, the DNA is TGTGCCAGCAGCTTAACCCAGGGGACCGAAGCTTTCTTT. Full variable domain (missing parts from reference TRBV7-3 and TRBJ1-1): GAGVSQTPSNKVTEKGKYVELRCDPISGHTALYWYRQSLGQGPEFLIYFQGTGAADDSGLPNDRFFAVRPEGSVSTLKIQRTERGDSAVYLCASSLTQGTEAFFGQGTRLTVV.

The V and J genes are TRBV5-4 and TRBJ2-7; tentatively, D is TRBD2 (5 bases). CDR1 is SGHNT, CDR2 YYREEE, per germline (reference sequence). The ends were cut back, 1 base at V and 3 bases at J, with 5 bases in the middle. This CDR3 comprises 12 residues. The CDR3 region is CASSLRGYEQYF. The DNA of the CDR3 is TGTGCCAGCAGCTTGCGGGGCTACGAGCAGTACTTC.

The DNA of the CDR3 is TGTGCCAGCATCTCTTGGGGGCACTATGGCTACACCTTC. This codes for CASISWGHYGYTF. The chain recombines TRBV9 with TRBJ1-2; possibly TRBD1 for D (6 bases). Germline V gene data show CDR1 as SGDLS and CDR2 as YYNGEE. Trimming took 6 bases from V and 3 from J, leaving 12 bases between them. The CDR3 has 13 amino acids.

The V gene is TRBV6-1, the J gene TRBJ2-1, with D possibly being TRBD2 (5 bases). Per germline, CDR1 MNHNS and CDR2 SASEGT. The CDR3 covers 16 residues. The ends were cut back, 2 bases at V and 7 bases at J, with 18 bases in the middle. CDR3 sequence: CASSERSGKGRNEQFF. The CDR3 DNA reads TGTGCCAGCAGTGAACGGTCGGGGAAAGGGCGGAATGAGCAGTTCTTC.

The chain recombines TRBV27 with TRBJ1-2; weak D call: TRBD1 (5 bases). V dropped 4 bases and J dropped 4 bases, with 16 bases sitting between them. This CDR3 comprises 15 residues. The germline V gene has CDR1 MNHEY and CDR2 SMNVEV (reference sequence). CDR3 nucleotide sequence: TGTGCCAGCAGTTGGAGGGCCGGGGGTAGCTATGGCTACACCTTC. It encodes CASSWRAGGSYGYTF.